This entry concerns a single T cell receptor (beta chain). As yet, its antigen is unknown. The CDR3 runs 13 residues. Trimming shortened V by 7 bases and J by 0 bases, and 9 bases separated the two germline ends. The germline CDR1 and CDR2 sequences are MNHEY and SVGAGI. Nominally healthy donors were sampled, though unrecorded immune exposures were likely. This entry is derived from a study of cytomegalovirus exposure and HLA in healthy donors. Study as a whole: Among the approximately 370 donors who were genotyped, over 70% fell in the genetic ancestry cluster that is associated with self-reported Caucasian donors.

PCR primers comprised 60 Vbeta and 13 Jbeta primers. Measured with immunoSEQ multiplex PCR; TCRdb has only the in-frame clones, and not every one. The sample holds 20,000 to 30,000 clones, 70% seen once. Regarding the study as a whole: For TCR beta chains, V- and J-gene trimming was later linked to a missense DCLRE1C variant.

The receptor's source is a woman between 50 and 59 years old in good health and CMV-seronegative. This chain joins TRBV6-5 and TRBJ1-1; D possibly corresponds to TRBD1 (5 bases). The sample consisted of PBMCs. As DNA, the CDR3 is TGTGCCAGCACGTCGGACATGAACACTGAAGCTTTCTTT. Translated, it gives CASTSDMNTEAFF.